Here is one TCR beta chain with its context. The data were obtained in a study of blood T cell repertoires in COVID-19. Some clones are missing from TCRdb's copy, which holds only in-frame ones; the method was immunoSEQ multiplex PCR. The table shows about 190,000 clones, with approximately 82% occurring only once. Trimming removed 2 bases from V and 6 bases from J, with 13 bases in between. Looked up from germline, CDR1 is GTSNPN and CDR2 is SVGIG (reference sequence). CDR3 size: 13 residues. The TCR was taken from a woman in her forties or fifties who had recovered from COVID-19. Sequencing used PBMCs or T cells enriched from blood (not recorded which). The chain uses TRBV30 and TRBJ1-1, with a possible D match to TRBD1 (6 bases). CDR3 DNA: TGTGCCTGGAGTAGACAGGTCGTCCCTGAAGCTTTCTTT. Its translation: CAWSRQVVPEAFF.